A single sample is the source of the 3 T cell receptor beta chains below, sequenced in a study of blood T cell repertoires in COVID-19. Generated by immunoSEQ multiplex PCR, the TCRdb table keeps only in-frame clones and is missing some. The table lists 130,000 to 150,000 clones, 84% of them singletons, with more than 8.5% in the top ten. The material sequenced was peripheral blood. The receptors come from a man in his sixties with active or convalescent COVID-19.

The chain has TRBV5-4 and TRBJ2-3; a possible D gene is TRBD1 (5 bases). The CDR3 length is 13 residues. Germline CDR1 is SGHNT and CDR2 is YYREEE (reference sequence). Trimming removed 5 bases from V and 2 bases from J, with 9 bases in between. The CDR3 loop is CASRSGPTDTQYF. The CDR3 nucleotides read TGTGCCAGCAGATCAGGGCCCACAGATACGCAGTATTTT. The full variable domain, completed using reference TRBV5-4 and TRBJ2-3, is ETGVTQSPTHLIKTRGQQVTLRCSSQSGHNTVSWYQQALGQGPQFIFQYYREEENGRGNFPPRFSGLQFPNYSSELNVNALELDDSALYLCASRSGPTDTQYFGPGTRLTVL.

CDR3 nucleotides: TGCGCCAGCAGCTTGGTTGACAGGGCCTACGAGCAGTACTTC. Translating gives CASSLVDRAYEQYF. The chain carries TRBV5-1 and TRBJ2-7; 7 bases line up with TRBD1. This CDR3 has 14 residues. The germline V gene encodes CDR1 SGHRS and CDR2 YFSETQ. Trimming took 0 bases from V and 2 from J; bases not matched to a gene: 2.

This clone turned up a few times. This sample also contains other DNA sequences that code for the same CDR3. CDR3: CASSPDRAGNQPQHF. CDR3 nucleotides: TGTGCCAGCAGCCCCGACAGAGCGGGAAATCAGCCCCAGCATTTT. This chain links TRBV6-5 with TRBJ1-5; a weak D match, TRBD1 (5 bases). CDR3 size: 15 residues. The V gene lost 6 bases and the J gene lost 4 bases, with 16 bases spanning the gap. Germline-derived CDR1 and CDR2 are MNHEY and SVGAGI.